The clone carrying this TCR beta chain was observed a handful of times. The antigen remains unidentified. The data are from a study of identical twins. The germline CDR1 and CDR2 sequences are MNHEY and SMNVEV (reference sequence). CDR3 length: 16 residues. V lost 5 bases, J lost 5 bases, and 9 bases stayed unmatched. Only healthy Caucasians were included as donors. Study findings and constraints: Beta out-of-frame sequences showed weaker excess twin sharing. Insertions ran lower in abundant cord blood beta clonotypes, though not in memory repertoires.

Through template switching, a universal primer site was introduced, and the cDNA contained unique molecular identifiers. TCRdb re-called the 5' RACE reads with MiXCR, one entry per CDR3 protein. The sample shows roughly 690,000 distinct CDR3 sequences, 6% to 6.5% of them seen only once. Sequencing was performed on naive T cells sorted from blood. This chain links TRBV27 with TRBJ2-5; 12 nucleotides match TRBD1. The origin of this receptor is a man younger than 30 in good health. This chain's CDR3 is CASSTIGTGGSETQYF. The CDR3 DNA reads TGTGCCAGCAGTACTATAGGGACAGGGGGCTCTGAGACCCAGTACTTC.